These T cell receptor beta chains were read from a single sample in a study of blood T cell repertoires in COVID-19. Measured with immunoSEQ multiplex PCR; TCRdb has only the in-frame clones, and not every one. The repertoire has 250,000 or so clones, approximately 82% of them found once; the top ten carry 1.5% to 2%. The specimen sequenced was peripheral blood. The origin of the receptors is an elderly woman with acute or convalescent COVID-19. CDR3s include the opening cysteine and the closing phenylalanine or tryptophan. Fields, in order: CDR3 protein, V gene, J gene.

CDR3: CASSDSLAGSYNEQFF; V: TRBV6-4; J: TRBJ2-1
CDR3: CASSQSGAGTEAFF; V: TRBV3-1/TRBV3-2; J: TRBJ1-1
CDR3: CASSGQQGNYGYTF; V: TRBV2; J: TRBJ1-2
CDR3: CASITSALKTQYF; V: TRBV5-6; J: TRBJ2-5
CDR3: CTSSQGRQGDYGYTF; V: TRBV1; J: TRBJ1-2
CDR3: CASNGDNSPLHF; V: TRBV2; J: TRBJ1-6
CDR3: CASSLTGSEQYF; V: TRBV28; J: TRBJ2-7
CDR3: CASRQGYEQYF; V: TRBV5-8; J: TRBJ2-7
CDR3: CATSLAGGLYEQFF; V: TRBV15; J: TRBJ2-1
CDR3: CASSQDTGRNYGYTF; V: TRBV3-1/TRBV3-2; J: TRBJ1-2
CDR3: CASSLLSTDTQYF; V: TRBV7-8; J: TRBJ2-3
CDR3: CASSLPGTPGYTF; V: TRBV5-4; J: TRBJ1-2
CDR3: CASSLRGRDTEAFF; V: TRBV13; J: TRBJ1-1
CDR3: CASSPGTSRHQETQYF; V: TRBV21-1; J: TRBJ2-5
CDR3: CASSQAHRDTEAFF; V: TRBV4-3; J: TRBJ1-1
CDR3: CASSLGTARDQPQHF; V: TRBV5-1; J: TRBJ1-5
CDR3: CASGIRVVDEQYF; V: TRBV6-5; J: TRBJ2-7
CDR3: CASSLVSTLRQETQYF; V: TRBV7-2; J: TRBJ2-5
CDR3: CASSLSGGAVRETQYF; V: TRBV7-8; J: TRBJ2-5
CDR3: CASLGKLDRAPSTEAFF; V: TRBV21-1; J: TRBJ1-1
CDR3: CASSPPTGGSDEQYF; V: TRBV18; J: TRBJ2-7
CDR3: CASSQDLISDTQYF; V: TRBV14; J: TRBJ2-3
CDR3: CASSIPGQSYEQYF; V: TRBV19; J: TRBJ2-7
CDR3: CASSFPGDEQFF; V: TRBV5-1; J: TRBJ2-1
CDR3: CASSRGALGYTDTQYF; V: TRBV5-1; J: TRBJ2-3
CDR3: CASSLAPQLNNEQFF; V: TRBV7-2; J: TRBJ2-1
CDR3: CASSQGQGEVSPLHF; V: TRBV5-1; J: TRBJ1-6
CDR3: CASSLRPRDTEAFF; V: TRBV28; J: TRBJ1-1
CDR3: CASSSNTEAFF; V: TRBV6-5; J: TRBJ1-1
CDR3: CASSFQVTTEAFF; V: TRBV5-1; J: TRBJ1-1
CDR3: CASSQEGAGDYGYTF; V: TRBV4-2; J: TRBJ1-2
CDR3: CASSIGTSGRRTDTQYF; V: TRBV5-4; J: TRBJ2-3
CDR3: CASSPPSGRTTEAFF; V: TRBV18; J: TRBJ1-1
CDR3: CASSELGQGGETQYF; V: TRBV9; J: TRBJ2-5
CDR3: CASSQTRQRNTEAFF; V: TRBV11-2; J: TRBJ1-1
CDR3: CASGTGQLQIKLFF; V: TRBV6-5; J: TRBJ1-4
CDR3: CSAPIDTQYF; V: TRBV20-1; J: TRBJ2-3
CDR3: CASSLGLAENEQFF; V: TRBV7-8; J: TRBJ2-1
CDR3: CASSKYPARQPQHF; V: TRBV21-1; J: TRBJ1-5
CDR3: CASSPDAGGTEQFF; V: TRBV18; J: TRBJ2-1
CDR3: CASSQATGWTDTQYF; V: TRBV4-2; J: TRBJ2-3
CDR3: CASSFGQGSYTF; V: TRBV12-3/TRBV12-4; J: TRBJ1-2
CDR3: CASSSGGGGGSPLHF; V: TRBV11-2; J: TRBJ1-6
CDR3: CASSPSRTGSNSPLHF; V: TRBV7-2; J: TRBJ1-6
CDR3: CASSLRRNNNEQFF; V: TRBV14; J: TRBJ2-1